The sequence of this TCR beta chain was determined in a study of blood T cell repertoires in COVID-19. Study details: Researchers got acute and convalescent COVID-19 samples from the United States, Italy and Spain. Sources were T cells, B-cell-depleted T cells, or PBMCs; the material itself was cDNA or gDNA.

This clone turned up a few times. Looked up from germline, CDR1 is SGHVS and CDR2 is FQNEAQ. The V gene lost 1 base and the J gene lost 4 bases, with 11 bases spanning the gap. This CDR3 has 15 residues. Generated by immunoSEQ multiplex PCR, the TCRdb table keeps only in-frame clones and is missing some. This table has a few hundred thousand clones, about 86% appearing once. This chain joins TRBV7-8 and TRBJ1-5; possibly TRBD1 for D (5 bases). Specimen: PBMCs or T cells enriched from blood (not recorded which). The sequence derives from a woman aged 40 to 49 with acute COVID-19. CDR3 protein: CASSLGGGGNQPQHF. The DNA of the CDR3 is TGTGCCAGCAGCTTAGGGGGCGGGGGGAATCAGCCCCAGCATTTT.